What follows are 13 T cell receptor beta chains derived from one specimen sequenced in a study of identical twins (dated by TCRdb to the mid-2010s). The library was prepared using 5' RACE. Sequencing relied on an Illumina HiSeq 2000. The raw public reads went through TCRdb reprocessing: fastp at Q25, MiXCR clone calling, in-frame beta chains kept. Duplicate CDR3 protein sequences are folded into a single record with the most common DNA and genes. The sample has about 530,000 distinct CDR3 sequences on record, 13% to 15% of them singletons. Roughly 0.43% of the sample rests with the top ten. This sample was also put to use in a study of yellow fever vaccine responses in identical twins.

Sequencing input: CD4+ T cells sorted from blood. These receptors all stem from a woman under 30 in good health.

This clonotype showed up just a few times. In DNA form, the CDR3 reads TGCAGTGCCACCGGGGGGAACTATGGCTACACCTTC. Its translation: CSATGGNYGYTF. The chain recombines TRBV20-1 with TRBJ1-2; tentatively, D is TRBD1 (5 bases). The ends were cut back, 6 bases at V and 2 bases at J, with 10 bases in the middle. Per the germline V gene, CDR1 is DFQATT and CDR2 is SNEGSKA (reference sequence). This CDR3 is built from 12 residues.

The gene calls are TRBV7-2 and TRBJ2-1; 14 bases match TRBD2. The V gene end was trimmed by 1 base and the J gene end by 8 bases; junction bases not matched to a gene: 1. Per germline, CDR1 SGHTA and CDR2 FQGNSA. This CDR3 region has 15 residues. CDR3 sequence: CASSLGLAGGDEQFF. CDR3 nucleotides: TGTGCCAGCAGCTTAGGACTAGCGGGGGGGGATGAGCAGTTCTTC.

The sample holds one count of this clonotype. This sequence joins TRBV6-1 and TRBJ2-2, with 8 bases fitting TRBD1. Germline CDR1 is MNHNS and CDR2 is SASEGT. The V and J ends lost 6 bases and 1 base, in that order; junction bases with no gene match: 4. This CDR3 is 15 amino acids long. CDR3 in amino acids: CASRPTGVNTGELFF. CDR3 DNA sequence: TGTGCCAGCAGGCCGACAGGGGTGAACACCGGGGAGCTGTTTTTT.

This clonotype was seen many times. The chain carries TRBV27 and TRBJ2-2; 8 bases match TRBD1. Unmatched junction bases numbered 9, after V lost 5 bases and J lost 1 base. The CDR3 has 17 amino acids. The germline gives CDR1 MNHEY, CDR2 SMNVEV (reference sequence). CDR3 bases: TGTGCCAGCAGTGCCCGGACAGGGTGGGGGAACACCGGGGAGCTGTTTTTT. The encoded protein is CASSARTGWGNTGELFF.

The CDR3 protein is CASSALSRDRGRRSTDTQYF. CDR3 in DNA: TGTGCCAGCAGTGCCCTTTCCCGGGACAGGGGGCGAAGGAGCACAGATACGCAGTATTTT. The chain employs TRBV27 and TRBJ2-3; 12 nucleotides agree with TRBD1. Germline assignment: CDR1 MNHEY and CDR2 SMNVEV (reference sequence). There are 20 residues in the CDR3. V lost 5 bases, J lost 0 bases, and 15 bases stayed unmatched.

This clonotype was counted many times. V gene TRBV5-1 combines with J gene TRBJ2-6; D is uncertain. The germline CDR1 and CDR2 sequences are SGHRS and YFSETQ. The CDR3 totals 17 residues. Trimming removed 0 bases at V and 0 bases at J, with 10 bases between. The CDR3, as DNA: TGCGCCAGCAGCTTGGACAGAATTAGCTCTGGGGCCAACGTCCTGACTTTC. Protein sequence: CASSLDRISSGANVLTF.

The V and J genes are TRBV10-3 and TRBJ2-1, with TRBD1 as a possible D gene (6 bases). This CDR3 comprises 12 residues. The germline V gene has CDR1 ENHRY and CDR2 SYGVKD. V dropped 6 bases and J dropped 8 bases, with 11 bases sitting between them. The CDR3 bases are TGTGCCATCAGCGACCACAGGGATGAGCAGTTCTTC. Its translation is CAISDHRDEQFF.

In its sample, this clonotype was seen many times. The genes are TRBV24-1 and TRBJ2-4; D remains unclear. The CDR3 has 13 amino acids. The germline V and J ends were trimmed by 5 bases and 7 bases, with 11 bases remaining between them. Germline CDR1 KGHDR, CDR2 SFDVKD. DNA of the CDR3: TGTGCCACCAGTGGAGGATTAGGGAACATTCAGTACTTC. Protein sequence: CATSGGLGNIQYF.

This clonotype was detected only a few times. J is TRBJ2-1 and V is TRBV6-2 or TRBV6-3; the D call may be TRBD1 or TRBD2 (5 bases each). Trimming cost V 4 bases and J 5 bases, with 21 bases left between them. The CDR3 is made up of 17 amino acids. Germline loops: CDR1 MNHEY, CDR2 SVGEGT. CDR3 in amino acids: CASSSRRDPPRDNEQFF. In DNA, the CDR3 is TGTGCCAGCAGTTCGCGTCGGGACCCCCCCCGGGACAATGAGCAGTTCTTC.

This chain connects TRBV5-1 to TRBJ2-7, with D tentatively TRBD1 (7 bases). V dropped 7 bases and J dropped 3 bases, with 17 bases sitting between them. Looked up from germline, CDR1 is SGHRS and CDR2 is YFSETQ. CDR3 size: 14 residues. CDR3 loop: CASVEGAAHYEQYV. CDR3 bases: TGCGCCAGCGTGGAGGGGGCGGCCCACTACGAGCAGTACGTC.

The chain employs TRBV5-1 and TRBJ2-1; 9 bases are a match to TRBD1. Germline V gene sequence: CDR1 SGHRS, CDR2 YFSETQ. CDR3 size: 14 residues. J gave up 5 bases and V 3 bases, and 3 bases lay outside the gene matches. CDR3 sequence: CASSYRDRDNEQFF. The CDR3 DNA sequence: TGCGCCAGCAGCTACAGGGACAGGGACAATGAGCAGTTCTTC. Supplemented by reference TRBV5-1 and TRBJ2-1, the full variable domain reads KAGVTQTPRYLIKTRGQQVTLSCSPISGHRSVSWYQQTPGQGLQFLFEYFSETQRNKGNFPGRFSGRQFSNSRSEMNVSTLELGDSALYLCASSYRDRDNEQFFGPGTRLTVL.

This clonotype was observed a few times. The rearrangement uses TRBV29-1 and TRBJ1-3; 9 bases fit TRBD1. V lost 7 bases, J lost 4 bases, and 5 bases stayed unmatched. The germline CDR1 and CDR2 sequences are SQVTM and ANQGSEA. This CDR3 has 13 residues. CDR3 loop: CSAGTGYGNTIYF. The CDR3 coding sequence is TGCAGCGCTGGGACAGGGTACGGAAACACCATATATTTT.

This chain connects TRBV7-9 to TRBJ2-1; no reliable D call. Trimming took 3 bases from V and 9 from J, leaving 12 bases between them. CDR1 SEHNR and CDR2 FQNEAQ come from the germline V gene (reference sequence). The CDR3 runs 13 residues. CDR3 nucleotide sequence: TGTGCCAGCAGCTTGAGTGTTCGGCGTGAGCAGTTCTTC. Translation gives CASSLSVRREQFF.